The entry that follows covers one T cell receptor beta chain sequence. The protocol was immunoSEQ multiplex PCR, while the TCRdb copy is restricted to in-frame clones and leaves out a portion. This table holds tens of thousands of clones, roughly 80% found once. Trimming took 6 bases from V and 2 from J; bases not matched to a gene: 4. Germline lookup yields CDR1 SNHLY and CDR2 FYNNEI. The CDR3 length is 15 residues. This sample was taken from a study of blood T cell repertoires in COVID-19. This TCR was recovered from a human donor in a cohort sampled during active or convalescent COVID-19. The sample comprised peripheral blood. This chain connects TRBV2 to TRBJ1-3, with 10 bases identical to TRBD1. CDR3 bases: TGTGCCAGCAGCCGGGACAGGGGTCCTGGAAACACCATATATTTT. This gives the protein CASSRDRGPGNTIYF.